The 3 T cell receptor beta chains in this list originate from one sample, sequenced in a study of T cells in Graves' hyperthyroidism and ophthalmopathy. Amplification targeted TCR beta CDR3 regions from RNA transcripts. The HTBI set primed first-round TCR CDR3 RT-PCR. MiXCR, applied by TCRdb to the multiplex PCR reads, yields one record per CDR3 protein. The table shows more than 450,000 distinct CDR3 sequences, with roughly 21% occurring only once. Source material: blood. Source of these receptors: a man in his forties with Graves' ophthalmopathy.

This clonotype was counted at least ten times. The chain links TRBV11-2 to TRBJ2-1; D is perhaps TRBD2 (6 bases). This CDR3 comprises 15 residues. V dropped 2 bases and J dropped 5 bases, with 13 bases sitting between them. Germline V gives CDR1 SGHAT, CDR2 FQNNGV. The CDR3 reads CASSLSQGLDNEQFF. The CDR3 region has the DNA TGTGCCAGCAGCTTATCCCAGGGACTCGACAATGAGCAGTTCTTC.

The V and J genes are TRBV6-1 and TRBJ1-4, with 9 bases that match TRBD1. Germline CDR1 MNHNS, CDR2 SASEGT. V trimming: 6 bases; J trimming: 3 bases; junction bases outside the gene matches: 5. The CDR3 has 15 amino acids. For the CDR3, the DNA is TGTGCCAGCAGGGACGACAGGGGGGCTAATGAAAAACTGTTTTTT. Its translation is CASRDDRGANEKLFF.

This clonotype was seen many times. The CDR3 sequence: CAWSVGDLEQYF. Here the CDR3 DNA reads TGTGCCTGGAGTGTTGGGGATCTCGAGCAGTACTTC. The chain recombines TRBV30 with TRBJ2-7, with D unclear. V was trimmed by 0 bases and J by 6 bases, leaving 9 bases between them. Germline V gives CDR1 GTSNPN, CDR2 SVGIG (reference sequence). This CDR3 has 12 residues.